The sample holds one count of the clone carrying this T cell receptor beta chain. Its antigen is as yet unknown. This sample stems from a study of shared clonotypes between healthy human individuals. The study, taken as a whole, reports: The low donor count limited represented genetic and exposure-history diversity.

Clones were sequenced by immunoSEQ multiplex PCR, and TCRdb holds only the in-frame ones, with some missing. The repertoire holds 1,500,000 or so clones, approximately 98.5% seen once, with approximately 0.4% in the top ten. All donors qualified as healthy HIV-negative adults and had experienced no recent acute infections or vaccinations. The split of CD4+ cells yielded CD45RA+ naive and CD45RA-negative memory subsets. V was clipped by 5 bases and J by 1 base, with 12 bases between them. This CDR3 has 15 residues. From germline, CDR1 is SGHRS and CDR2 YFSETQ. The sequence was collected from a man under 40 in good health. The genes are TRBV5-1 and TRBJ2-2, with a weak D call TRBD2 (6 bases). Sequencing used naive CD4+ T cells sorted from blood. Subset: CD45RA+ positively selected. CDR3 loop: CASSLGRRNTGELFF. The CDR3 bases are TGCGCCAGCAGTTTAGGGAGGCGGAACACCGGGGAGCTGTTTTTT.